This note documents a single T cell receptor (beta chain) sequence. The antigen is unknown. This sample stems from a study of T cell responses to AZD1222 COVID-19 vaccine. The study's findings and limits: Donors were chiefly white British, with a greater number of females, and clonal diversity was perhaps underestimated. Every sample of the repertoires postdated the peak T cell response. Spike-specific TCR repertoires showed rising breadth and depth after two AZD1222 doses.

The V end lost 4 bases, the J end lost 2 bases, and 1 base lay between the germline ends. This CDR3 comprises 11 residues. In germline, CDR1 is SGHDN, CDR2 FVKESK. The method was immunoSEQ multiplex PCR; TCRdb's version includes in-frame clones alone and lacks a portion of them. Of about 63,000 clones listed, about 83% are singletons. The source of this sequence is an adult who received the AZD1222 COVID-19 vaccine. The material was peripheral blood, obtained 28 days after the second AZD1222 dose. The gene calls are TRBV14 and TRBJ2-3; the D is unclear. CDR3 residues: CASSLTDTQYF. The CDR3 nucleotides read TGTGCCAGCAGCCTCACAGATACGCAGTATTTT.